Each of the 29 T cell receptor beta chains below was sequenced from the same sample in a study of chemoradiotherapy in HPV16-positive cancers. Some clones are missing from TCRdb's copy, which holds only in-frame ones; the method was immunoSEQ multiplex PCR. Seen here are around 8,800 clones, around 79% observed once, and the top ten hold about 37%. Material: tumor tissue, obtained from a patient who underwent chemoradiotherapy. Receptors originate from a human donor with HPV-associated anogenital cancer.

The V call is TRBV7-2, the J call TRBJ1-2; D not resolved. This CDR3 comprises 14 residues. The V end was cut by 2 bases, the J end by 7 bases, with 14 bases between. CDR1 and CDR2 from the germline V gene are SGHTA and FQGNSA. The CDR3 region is CASSLSPREGGYTF. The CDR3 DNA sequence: TGTGCCAGCAGCTTAAGCCCCCGGGAGGGTGGCTACACCTTC. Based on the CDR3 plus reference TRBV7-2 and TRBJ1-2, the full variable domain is GAGVSQSPSNKVTEKGKDVELRCDPISGHTALYWYRQSLGQGLEFLIYFQGNSAPDKSGLPSDRFSAERTGGSVSTLTIQRTQQEDSAVYLCASSLSPREGGYTFGSGTRLTVV.

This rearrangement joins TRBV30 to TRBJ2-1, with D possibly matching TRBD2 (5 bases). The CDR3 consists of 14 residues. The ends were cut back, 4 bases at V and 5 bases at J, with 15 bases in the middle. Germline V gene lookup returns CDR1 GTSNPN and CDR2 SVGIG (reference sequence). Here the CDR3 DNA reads TGTGCCTGGATGGACTGGTGGAATAACAATGAGCAGTTCTTC. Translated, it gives CAWMDWWNNNEQFF.

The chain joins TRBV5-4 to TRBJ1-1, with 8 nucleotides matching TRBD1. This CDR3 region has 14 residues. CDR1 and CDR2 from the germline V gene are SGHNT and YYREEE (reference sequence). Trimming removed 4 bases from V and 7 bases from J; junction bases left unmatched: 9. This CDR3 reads CASSLSGGSNEAFF. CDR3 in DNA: TGTGCCAGCAGCCTTTCAGGGGGCTCGAATGAAGCTTTCTTT.

The DNA of the CDR3 is TGTGCCAGCAGCACCGCATGGACTGAAGCTTTCTTT. It specifies CASSTAWTEAFF. The chain uses TRBV11-3 and TRBJ1-1; D is undetermined. Trimming cost V 5 bases and J 5 bases, with 9 bases left between them. Looked up from germline, CDR1 is SGHNT and CDR2 is YENEEA. This CDR3 spans 12 amino acids.

In DNA, the CDR3 is TGTGCCAGCAGAAGGACAGGGGGACATGAGCAGTTCTTC. This codes for CASRRTGGHEQFF. This chain uses TRBV6-1 with TRBJ2-1; 10 nucleotides line up with TRBD1. CDR1 MNHNS and CDR2 SASEGT come from the germline V gene. V lost 6 bases and J lost 8; bases outside the gene matches: 4. This CDR3 spans 13 amino acids.

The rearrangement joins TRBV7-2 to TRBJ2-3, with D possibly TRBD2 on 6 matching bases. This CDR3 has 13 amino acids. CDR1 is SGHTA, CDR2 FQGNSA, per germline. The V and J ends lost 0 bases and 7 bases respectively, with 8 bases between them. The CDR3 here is CASSLAGGNTQYF. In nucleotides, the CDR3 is TGTGCCAGCAGCTTAGCGGGCGGGAATACGCAGTATTTT.

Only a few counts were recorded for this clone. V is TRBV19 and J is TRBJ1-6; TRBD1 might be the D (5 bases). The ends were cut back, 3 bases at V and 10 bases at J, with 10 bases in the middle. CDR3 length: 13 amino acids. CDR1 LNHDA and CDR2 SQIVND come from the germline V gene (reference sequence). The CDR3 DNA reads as TGTGCCAGTAGTATCGGGACGGTGTCACCCCTCCACTTT. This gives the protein CASSIGTVSPLHF.

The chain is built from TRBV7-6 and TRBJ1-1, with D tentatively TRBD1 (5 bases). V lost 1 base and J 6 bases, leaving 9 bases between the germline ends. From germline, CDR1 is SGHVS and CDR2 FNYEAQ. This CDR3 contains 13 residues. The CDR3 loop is CASSLEWGAEAFF. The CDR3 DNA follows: TGTGCCAGCAGCTTAGAATGGGGGGCTGAAGCTTTCTTT. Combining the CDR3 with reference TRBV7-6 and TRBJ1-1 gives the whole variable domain GAGVSQSPRYKVTKRGQDVALRCDPISGHVSLYWYRQALGQGPEFLTYFNYEAQQDKSGLPNDRFSAERPEGSISTLTIQRTEQRDSAMYRCASSLEWGAEAFFGQGTRLTVV.

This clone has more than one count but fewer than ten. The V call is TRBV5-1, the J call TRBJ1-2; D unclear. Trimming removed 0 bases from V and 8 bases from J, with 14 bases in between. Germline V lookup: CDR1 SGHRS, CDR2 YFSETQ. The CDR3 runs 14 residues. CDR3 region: CASSLAGPSFGYTF. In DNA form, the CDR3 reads TGCGCCAGCAGCTTGGCCGGGCCGTCCTTCGGCTACACCTTC.

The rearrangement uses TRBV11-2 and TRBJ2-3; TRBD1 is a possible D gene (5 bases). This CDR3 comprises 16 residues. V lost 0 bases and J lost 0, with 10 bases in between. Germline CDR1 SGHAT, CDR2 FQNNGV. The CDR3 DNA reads TGTGCCAGCAGCTTAGACCAGGGCCCTAGCACAGATACGCAGTATTTT. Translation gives CASSLDQGPSTDTQYF.

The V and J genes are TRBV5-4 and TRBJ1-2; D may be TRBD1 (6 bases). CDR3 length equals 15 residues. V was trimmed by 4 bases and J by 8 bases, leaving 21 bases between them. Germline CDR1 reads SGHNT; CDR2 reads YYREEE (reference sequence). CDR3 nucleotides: TGTGCCAGCAGCCCACAAACAGGGATCCGACGCGGCTACACCTTC. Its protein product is CASSPQTGIRRGYTF.

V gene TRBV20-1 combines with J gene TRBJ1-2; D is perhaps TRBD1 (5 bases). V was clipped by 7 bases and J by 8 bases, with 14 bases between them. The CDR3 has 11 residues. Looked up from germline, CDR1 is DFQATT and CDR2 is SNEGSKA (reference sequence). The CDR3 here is CSGDAQEGYTF. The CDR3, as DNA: TGCAGTGGGGACGCCCAAGAAGGCTACACCTTC.

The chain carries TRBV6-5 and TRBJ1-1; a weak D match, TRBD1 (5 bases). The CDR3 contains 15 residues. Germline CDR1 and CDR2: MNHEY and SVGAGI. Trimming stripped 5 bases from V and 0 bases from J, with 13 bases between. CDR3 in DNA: TGTGCCAGCAGTCCCGGTCAGGGAATGAACACTGAAGCTTTCTTT. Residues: CASSPGQGMNTEAFF.

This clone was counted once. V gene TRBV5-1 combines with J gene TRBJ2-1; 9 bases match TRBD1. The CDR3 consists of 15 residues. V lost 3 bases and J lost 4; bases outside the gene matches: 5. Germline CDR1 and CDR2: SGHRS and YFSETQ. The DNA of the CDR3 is TGCGCCAGCAGCTCGGCCGGGACAGGGTACAATGAGCAGTTCTTC. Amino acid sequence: CASSSAGTGYNEQFF.

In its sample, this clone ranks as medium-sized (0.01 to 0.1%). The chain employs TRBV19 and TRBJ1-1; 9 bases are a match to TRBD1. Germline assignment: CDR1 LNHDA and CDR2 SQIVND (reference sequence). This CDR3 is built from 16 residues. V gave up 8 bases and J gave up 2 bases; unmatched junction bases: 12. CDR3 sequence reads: CASRKGPGQGNTEAFF. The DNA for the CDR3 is TGTGCCAGTCGAAAAGGTCCGGGACAGGGAAACACTGAAGCTTTCTTT.

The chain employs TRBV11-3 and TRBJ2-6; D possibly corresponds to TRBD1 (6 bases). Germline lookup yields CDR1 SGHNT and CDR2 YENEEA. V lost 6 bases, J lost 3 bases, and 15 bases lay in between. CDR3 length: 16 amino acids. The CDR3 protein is CASSIKQGYGANVLTF. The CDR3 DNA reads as TGTGCCAGCAGTATAAAACAGGGCTATGGGGCCAACGTCCTGACTTTC. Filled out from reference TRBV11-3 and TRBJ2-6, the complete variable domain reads EAGVVQSPRYKIIEKKQPVAFWCNPISGHNTLYWYLQNLGQGPELLIRYENEEAVDDSQLPKDRFSAERLKGVDSTLKIQPAELGDSAVYLCASSIKQGYGANVLTFGAGSRLTVL.

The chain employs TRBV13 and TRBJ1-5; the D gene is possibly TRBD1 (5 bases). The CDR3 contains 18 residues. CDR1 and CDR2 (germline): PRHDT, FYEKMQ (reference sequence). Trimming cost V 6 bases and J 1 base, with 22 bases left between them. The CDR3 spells CASRTAPDPWGSNQPQHF. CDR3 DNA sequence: TGTGCCAGCAGGACGGCTCCGGATCCCTGGGGGAGCAATCAGCCCCAGCATTTT.

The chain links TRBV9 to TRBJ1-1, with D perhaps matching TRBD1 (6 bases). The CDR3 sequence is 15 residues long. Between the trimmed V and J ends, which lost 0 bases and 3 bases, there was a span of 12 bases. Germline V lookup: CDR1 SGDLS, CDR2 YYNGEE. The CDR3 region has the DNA TGTGCCAGCAGCGTAGTCGACGGGGGCGACACTGAAGCTTTCTTT. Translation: CASSVVDGGDTEAFF.

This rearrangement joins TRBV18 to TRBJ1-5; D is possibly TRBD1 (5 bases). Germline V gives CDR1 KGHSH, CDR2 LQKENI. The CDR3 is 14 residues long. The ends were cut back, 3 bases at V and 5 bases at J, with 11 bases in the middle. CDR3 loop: CASSPSRDDQPQHF. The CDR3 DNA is TGTGCCAGCTCACCTTCCAGGGACGATCAGCCCCAGCATTTT.

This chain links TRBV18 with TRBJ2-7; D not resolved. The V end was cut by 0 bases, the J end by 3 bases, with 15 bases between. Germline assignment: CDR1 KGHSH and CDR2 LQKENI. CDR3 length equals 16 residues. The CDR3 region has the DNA TGTGCCAGCTCACCACCGGTCCCATTAGAGAGCTACGAGCAGTACTTC. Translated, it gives CASSPPVPLESYEQYF. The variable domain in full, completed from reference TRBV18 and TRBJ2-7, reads NAGVMQNPRHLVRRRGQEARLRCSPMKGHSHVYWYRQLPEEGLKFMVYLQKENIIDESGMPKERFSAEFPKEGPSILRIQQVVRGDSAAYFCASSPPVPLESYEQYFGPGTRLTVT.

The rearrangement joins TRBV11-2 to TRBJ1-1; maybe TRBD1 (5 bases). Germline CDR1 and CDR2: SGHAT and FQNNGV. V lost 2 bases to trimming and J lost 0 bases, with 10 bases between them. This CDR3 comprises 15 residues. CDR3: CASSLLGGVNTEAFF. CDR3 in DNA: TGTGCCAGCAGCTTATTAGGAGGGGTGAACACTGAAGCTTTCTTT.

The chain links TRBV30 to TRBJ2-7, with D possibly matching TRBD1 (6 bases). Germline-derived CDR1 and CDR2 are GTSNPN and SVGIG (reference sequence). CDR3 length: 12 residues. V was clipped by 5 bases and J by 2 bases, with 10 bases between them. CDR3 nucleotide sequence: TGTGCCTGGTCTACAGGGCCCTACGAGCAGTACGTC. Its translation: CAWSTGPYEQYV.

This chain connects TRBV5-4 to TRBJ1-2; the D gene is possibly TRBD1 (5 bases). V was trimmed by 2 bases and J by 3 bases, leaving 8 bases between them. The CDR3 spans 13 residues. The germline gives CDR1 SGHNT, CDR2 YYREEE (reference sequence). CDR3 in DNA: TGTGCCAGCAGCTTTTCCAGGGACTATGGCTACACCTTC. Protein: CASSFSRDYGYTF.

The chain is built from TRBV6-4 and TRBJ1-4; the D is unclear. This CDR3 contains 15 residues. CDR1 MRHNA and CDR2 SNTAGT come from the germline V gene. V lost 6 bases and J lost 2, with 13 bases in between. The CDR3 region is CASSQVAETNEKLFF. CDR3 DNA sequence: TGTGCCAGCAGCCAGGTGGCCGAGACTAATGAAAAACTGTTTTTT.

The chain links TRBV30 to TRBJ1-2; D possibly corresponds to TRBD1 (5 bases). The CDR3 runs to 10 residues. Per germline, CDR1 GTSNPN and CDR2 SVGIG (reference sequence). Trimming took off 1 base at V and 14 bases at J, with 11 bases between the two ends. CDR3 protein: CAWSAGSLTF. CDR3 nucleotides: TGTGCCTGGAGTGCAGGGTCACTAACCTTC.

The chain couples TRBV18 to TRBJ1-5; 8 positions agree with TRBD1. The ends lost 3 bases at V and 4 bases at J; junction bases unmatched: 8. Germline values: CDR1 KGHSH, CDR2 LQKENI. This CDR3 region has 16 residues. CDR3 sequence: CASSPGTGGTNQPQHF. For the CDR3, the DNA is TGTGCCAGCTCACCGGGGACAGGAGGAACTAATCAGCCCCAGCATTTT.

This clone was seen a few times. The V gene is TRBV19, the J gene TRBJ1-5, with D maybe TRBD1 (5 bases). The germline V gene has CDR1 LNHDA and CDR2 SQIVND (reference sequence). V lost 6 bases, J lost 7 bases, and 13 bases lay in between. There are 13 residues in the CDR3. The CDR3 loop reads CASSDTGGQPQHF. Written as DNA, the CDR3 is TGTGCCAGTAGCGATACAGGAGGACAGCCCCAGCATTTT.

CDR3 sequence (DNA): TGTGCCAGCAGTGCCGAGAGAGCCTTCCAAAACATTCAGTACTTC. Its protein product is CASSAERAFQNIQYF. This chain joins TRBV2 and TRBJ2-4; D is unresolved. Germline CDR1 reads SNHLY; CDR2 reads FYNNEI. Trimming pared 4 bases from V and 5 bases from J, leaving 15 bases between. The CDR3 extends over 15 amino acids. Together with reference TRBV2 and TRBJ2-4, the CDR3 gives the full variable domain: EPEVTQTPSHQVTQMGQEVILRCVPISNHLYFYWYRQILGQKVEFLVSFYNNEISEKSEIFDDQFSVERPDGSNFTLKIRSTKLEDSAMYFCASSAERAFQNIQYFGAGTRLSVL.

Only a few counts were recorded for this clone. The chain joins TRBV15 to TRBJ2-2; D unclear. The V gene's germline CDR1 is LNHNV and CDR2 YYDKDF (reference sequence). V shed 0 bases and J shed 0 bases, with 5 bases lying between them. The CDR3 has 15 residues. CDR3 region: CATSRDIANTGELFF. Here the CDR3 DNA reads TGTGCCACCAGCAGAGACATCGCGAACACCGGGGAGCTGTTTTTT. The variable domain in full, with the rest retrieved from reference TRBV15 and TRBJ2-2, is DAMVIQNPRYQVTQFGKPVTLSCSQTLNHNVMYWYQQKSSQAPKLLFHYYDKDFNNEADTPDNFQSRRPNTSFCFLDIRSPGLGDTAMYLCATSRDIANTGELFFGEGSRLTVL.